This T cell receptor beta chain originates from a study of naive and memory T cell subsets (dated by TCRdb to the late 2010s). Some background on the complete study: The figure summarizing these samples reported 10 blood donors, 7 tuberculin skin test biopsies and 3 saline control biopsies. PCR2 was typically a SYBR Green qPCR stopped at a set threshold; low-input samples could instead use end-point PCR (about 6 cycles). Study-wide findings and limitations: The potential sensitivity of the RNA-based method to TCR transcript changes with T cell activation and differentiation was acknowledged.

Library preparation employed 5' RACE. The ligated cDNA was amplified by four rounds of PCR, in which nested alpha and beta constant region primers were used together with the SP2 primer. TCR RNA was reverse transcribed with SuperScript IV using alpha and beta constant region primers for the blood and skin samples. An oligonucleotide carrying the Illumina SP2 primer and a UMI was ligated to the cDNA 3' end using T4 RNA ligase 1. To prevent hairpin formation, the 12-nucleotide UMI was made up of two random hexamers with an eight-base spacer between them. From the second PCR onward, TCR alpha and beta chain libraries were processed separately and dual indexed for multiplexing. After pooling, the indexed libraries were analyzed by capillary electrophoresis and sequenced on either an Illumina MiSeq or NextSeq. PhiX DNA at about 4.5-8% was added to the libraries to raise base diversity and improve cluster recognition. From the authors' description of their analysis: Demultiplexor pulled UMIs out of read 2, joined the UMIs with the TCR sequence from read 1, and separated reads according to sample indices. Decombinator identified V and J genes and V-J junctions and gave each TCR a five-part identifier that included V and J deletions. Collapsinator relied on UMIs to correct both sequencing errors and PCR amplification heterogeneity, producing a UMI-based abundance for each TCR. CDR3Translator turned identifiers into nucleotide sequence, translated the nucleotide sequence into amino acids, and pulled out CDR3 regions based on terminal motifs. Error-corrected alpha and beta TCR counts from blood and skin were compared after normalization to input RNA amount. TCRdb cleaned the public reads at Q25 with fastp, built clones with MiXCR and kept in-frame beta chains. For every CDR3 protein sequence, its rows merge into one entry that carries the most common genes and DNA. Here the V and J calls rest on TCRdb's processing, not on the authors' analysis. This sample gives 48,000 or so distinct CDR3 sequences in total; about 4.4% of them show up just once. The ten most abundant clones make up around 0.84% of the sample.

This clonotype was seen repeatedly, ten times or more. What antigen it recognizes has not been identified. No much larger clonotype is one base removed from it; base qualities were not supplied. V is reduced by 6 bases and J by 2 bases, leaving a spacing of 16 bases between them. The CDR3 holds 14 amino acids from the cysteine to the phenylalanine. This entry keeps only the CDR3 DNA: 42 bases, framed from base 1. For CDR1 and CDR2, the germline V gene lists SQVTM and ANQGSEA. Using 3' ligation of a UMI-containing oligonucleotide to TCR cDNA, the study laid out a robust and sensitive protocol to amplify, sequence and analyze TCRs. For whole blood analysis, around 2.4 ml of peripheral blood was drawn from adult healthy volunteers into Tempus tubes, and RNA was extracted according to the manufacturer's instructions. Total RNA was used without cell sorting and was treated with RQ1 DNase before reverse transcription, with a target input of about 1 to 1,100 ng. Skin biopsy and whole blood libraries were made to test pipeline robustness in samples where T cells form a minority population.

The V gene is TRBV29-1 and the J gene is TRBJ1-1; possibly the D gene is TRBD1, per 5 matching bases. The TCR comes from a female donor in good health. This receptor has the CDR3 CSVSNQGYNTEAFF. The DNA is TGCAGCGTCTCGAACCAGGGTTATAACACTGAAGCTTTCTTT.